The 17 T cell receptor beta chains in this list originate from one sample, sequenced in a study of Graves' ophthalmopathy and Graves' hyperthyroidism. RNA transcripts served as template for amplifying TCR beta CDR3 sequences. Investigators did first-round RT-PCR with HTBI primers, then second-round multiplex PCR. TCRdb reprocessed the multiplex PCR reads via MiXCR and lists one record per CDR3 protein. The table lists about 1.1 million distinct CDR3 sequences, 36% of them singletons. Sequenced material: peripheral blood or thyroid tissue (not recorded which). The receptor set was obtained from an adult man with Graves' hyperthyroidism.

This clonotype was detected ten times or more. This chain connects TRBV18 to TRBJ2-5, with D hard to call. The germline V and J ends were trimmed by 5 bases and 5 bases, with 9 bases remaining between them. Germline V CDR1 and CDR2: KGHSH, LQKENI. The CDR3 runs to 12 residues. Written as DNA, the CDR3 is TGTGCCAGCTCAACGGTTGGGGAGACCCAGTACTTC. This encodes CASSTVGETQYF.

The chain recombines TRBV6-6 with TRBJ2-6, with D perhaps matching TRBD2 (6 bases). Per the germline V gene, CDR1 is MNHNY and CDR2 is SVGAGI (reference sequence). With 9 bases removed from V and 0 bases from J, the gap between germline ends came to 15 bases. This CDR3 region has 16 residues. CDR3 region: CASNGGQFSGANVLTF. The CDR3 nucleotides read TGTGCCAGTAATGGAGGGCAATTCTCTGGGGCCAACGTCCTGACTTTC.

This clonotype was recorded at least ten times. V gene TRBV7-2 combines with J gene TRBJ1-2; D gene ambiguous. Trimming left V 1 base short and J 6 bases short, with 12 bases between. Germline V CDR1 and CDR2: SGHTA, FQGNSA. This CDR3 spans 14 amino acids. The DNA for the CDR3 is TGTGCCAGCAGCTTAGTGGCGGGGAATGATGGCTACACCTTC. As protein: CASSLVAGNDGYTF.

J is TRBJ2-5 and V is TRBV20-1; 12 bases are shared with TRBD2. The CDR3 has 16 residues. Germline V gives CDR1 DFQATT, CDR2 SNEGSKA (reference sequence). V gave up 1 base and J gave up 1 base; unmatched junction bases: 4. As DNA, the CDR3 is TGCAGTGCTAGAGGACTAGCGGGAGTGCTCCAAGAGACCCAGTACTTC. Translating gives CSARGLAGVLQETQYF.

This clonotype was counted a few times. This sequence joins TRBV7-2 and TRBJ2-7; D is possibly TRBD1 or TRBD2 (5 bases each). Between the trimmed V and J ends, which lost 4 bases and 0 bases, there was a span of 13 bases. The CDR3 loop spans 15 amino acids. The V gene's germline CDR1 is SGHTA and CDR2 FQGNSA. CDR3 nucleotides: TGTGCCAGCAGCTGGTACCGGGACCTCTCCTACGAGCAGTACTTC. This codes for CASSWYRDLSYEQYF.

The chain recombines TRBV5-1 with TRBJ1-1, with 7 bases matching TRBD1. This CDR3 has 15 residues. The ends lost 4 bases at V and 1 base at J; junction bases unmatched: 7. Germline V gives CDR1 SGHRS, CDR2 YFSETQ. CDR3 DNA sequence: TGCGCCAGCAGCCAAGATAGGGACAGGAACACTGAAGCTTTCTTT. Translated, it gives CASSQDRDRNTEAFF.

This sequence joins TRBV12-3 or TRBV12-4 and TRBJ1-6, with 10 positions matching TRBD1. Losses at the gene ends were 5 bases for V and 11 bases for J; bases not matched to a gene: 12. This CDR3 is 16 amino acids long. The CDR3 nucleotides are TGTGCCAGCAGTCCCCGGGACAGGGGAGAATCTGCACCCCTCCACTTT. This gives the protein CASSPRDRGESAPLHF.

The CDR3 DNA reads as TGCAGCGTTGTGGGAGCCGTGGGGGTTTCCTACAATGAGCAGTTCTTC. It is translated as CSVVGAVGVSYNEQFF. The chain is built from TRBV29-1 and TRBJ2-1, with D perhaps TRBD1 or TRBD2 (5 bases each). V gave up 4 bases and J gave up 1 base, with 17 bases separating them. The germline CDR1 and CDR2 sequences are SQVTM and ANQGSEA. The CDR3 is 16 residues long.

There are many counts of this clonotype. CDR3 DNA: TGTGCCAGCAGCTTTAGCCCCGAGCGCCGAATGAACACTGAAGCTTTCTTT. Its protein product is CASSFSPERRMNTEAFF. The rearrangement links TRBV7-8 to TRBJ1-1; D uncertain. CDR1 is SGHVS and CDR2 is FQNEAQ in the germline V gene. The CDR3 loop spans 17 amino acids. With 3 bases removed from V and 0 bases from J, the gap between germline ends came to 17 bases.

Notes on this clonotype: This may come from a read error, since a much larger clone is one base off. The chain combines TRBV2 with TRBJ2-2; perhaps TRBD2 as D (6 bases). The CDR3 extends over 13 amino acids. CDR1 is SNHLY and CDR2 is FYNNEI in the germline V gene. CDR3 loop: CASTAEHTGGLFF. CDR3 DNA sequence: TGTGCCAGTACCGCGGAGCACACCGGGGGGCTGTTTTTT.

Comments on this clonotype: The conserved closing phenylalanine or tryptophan is absent in this CDR3, likely reflecting a read error. The rearrangement joins TRBV6-2 or TRBV6-3 to TRBJ1-5; TRBD1 agrees at 9 bases. Trimming took 6 bases from V and 9 from J; bases not matched to a gene: 9. The CDR3 runs 14 residues. Germline V lookup: CDR1 MNHEY, CDR2 SVGEGT. The CDR3 loop is CASRDRGYQRPQHL. The CDR3 DNA follows: TGTGCCAGCAGAGACAGGGGGTATCAGAGGCCCCAGCATCTT.

The chain is built from TRBV10-2 and TRBJ1-2; 7 bases line up with TRBD1. The CDR3 is 15 amino acids. V gave up 2 bases and J gave up 6 bases; unmatched junction bases: 9. CDR1 and CDR2 from the germline V gene are WSHSY and SAAADI. DNA for the CDR3: TGCGCCAGCAGTGAGCCGGACAGGCAAGGGGATGGCTACACCTTC. Its protein is CASSEPDRQGDGYTF.

This clonotype was recorded many times. The chain carries TRBV19 and TRBJ1-5; D is undetermined. This CDR3 spans 14 amino acids. From germline, CDR1 is LNHDA and CDR2 SQIVND (reference sequence). V was shortened by 6 bases and J by 2 bases, with 11 bases between the two germline ends. In DNA form, the CDR3 reads TGTGCCAGTAGAAGGGCGAGCGGCAATCAGCCCCAGCATTTT. Translated, it gives CASRRASGNQPQHF.

This clonotype was seen only a few times. J is TRBJ2-2 and V is TRBV2, with 9 positions matching TRBD2. V shed 3 bases, J shed 6 bases, and the junction held 17 bases outside the gene matches. The length of the CDR3 is 19 residues. From germline, CDR1 is SNHLY and CDR2 FYNNEI. CDR3 sequence reads: CASSEAGGPGRKDSGELFF. The DNA for the CDR3 is TGTGCCAGCAGTGAGGCGGGGGGGCCTGGTCGTAAGGATTCCGGGGAGCTGTTTTTT.

The rearrangement joins TRBV7-2 to TRBJ2-3; weak D call: TRBD1 (6 bases). V lost 2 bases and J 7 bases, leaving 13 bases between the germline ends. Germline CDR1 and CDR2: SGHTA and FQGNSA. The CDR3 runs 14 residues. CDR3 protein: CASSLLGGRNTQYF. The CDR3 region has the DNA TGTGCCAGCAGCTTACTAGGGGGACGGAATACGCAGTATTTT.

This clonotype was observed many times. This chain uses TRBV10-3 with TRBJ1-3, with D tentatively TRBD1 (6 bases). CDR3 length: 19 amino acids. In germline, CDR1 is ENHRY, CDR2 SYGVKD. V lost 0 bases, J lost 0 bases, and 18 bases lay in between. The CDR3 sequence: CAISESLGTSDYSGNTIYF. CDR3 DNA sequence: TGTGCCATCAGTGAGTCCCTGGGGACATCTGACTACTCTGGAAACACCATATATTTT.

The chain joins TRBV20-1 to TRBJ2-5; no reliable D call. V was shortened by 6 bases and J by 3 bases, with 20 bases between the two germline ends. Germline V gene lookup returns CDR1 DFQATT and CDR2 SNEGSKA (reference sequence). The CDR3 spans 15 residues. The CDR3 sequence: CSAREDSSAEETQYF. The CDR3 region has the DNA TGCAGTGCACGCGAAGACTCCAGCGCCGAAGAGACCCAGTACTTC.